This T cell receptor beta chain appears in the sequencing data of a study of Ad26.COV2.S vaccination and SARS-CoV-2 variants. Looking at the study overall: The vaccine Ad26.COV2.S was put into the muscle once, or twice with 56 days between. Notes on the study in general: Relative to placebo recipients, vaccine recipients exhibited elevated spike-specific TCR breadth. Substantial breadth was reported for post-vaccination spike-specific CD8+ and CD4+ T cells. The analyses of TCR breadth and depth may have understated the size of total T cell responses.

Germline CDR1 and CDR2: SGHRS and YFSETQ. The CDR3 is 13 residues long. The V segment lost 3 bases and the J segment 10 bases; nucleotides outside the gene matches: 6. Regarding this clone: Its antigen remains unidentified.

The sample's treatment: some 20 received Ad26.COV2.S at low or high dose, single or two shots; several received placebo; per-sample allocation not given. Samples were taken on day 63 after the first vaccine or placebo injection. The method was immunoSEQ multiplex PCR; TCRdb's version includes in-frame clones alone and lacks a portion of them. The data show about 320,000 clones, with around 85% seen just once and under 2.5% held by the top ten. The J gene is TRBJ1-2, the V gene TRBV5-1, with 10 bases lining up with TRBD1. Sequences were derived from peripheral blood, sampled in a trial of Ad26.COV2.S vaccine versus placebo. The clonotype originates from a person between 18 and 65 years old who received the Ad26.COV2.S COVID-19 vaccine or a placebo. In nucleotides, the CDR3 is TGCGCCAGCAGCTGGGGGACAGGGGACTTCTACACCTTC. Residues: CASSWGTGDFYTF.